Given below is one T cell receptor (beta chain) in context. No antigen is known for it. PCR involved 60 Vbeta and 13 Jbeta primers. Assay: immunoSEQ multiplex PCR; the TCRdb copy retains only in-frame clones and omits some. The sample consists of 120,000 to 150,000 clones, more than 80% of them appearing once. In germline, CDR1 is SGHDT, CDR2 YYEEEE. This CDR3 has 12 amino acids. The germline V and J ends were trimmed by 3 bases and 0 bases, with 4 bases remaining between them. This sample was taken from a study of cytomegalovirus exposure and HLA in healthy donors. Study-wide points: Listed as cytomegalovirus-associated were around 160 TCR beta chains. In an earlier analysis, in fewer than 700 donors, most V segments appeared productive either ~87% or ~30% of the time. Rarity characterized most TCR sequences, yet some public TCRs appeared in many donors.

Though nominally healthy at sampling, donors likely had unrecorded immune exposures. This sequence joins TRBV5-6 and TRBJ2-7; D unclear. The TCR sequence derives from a woman aged 40 to 50 in good health and CMV-seropositive. Sequences were obtained from PBMCs. The CDR3 sequence: CASSSSSYEQYF. CDR3 nucleotide sequence: TGTGCCAGCAGCTCATCCTCCTACGAGCAGTACTTC.